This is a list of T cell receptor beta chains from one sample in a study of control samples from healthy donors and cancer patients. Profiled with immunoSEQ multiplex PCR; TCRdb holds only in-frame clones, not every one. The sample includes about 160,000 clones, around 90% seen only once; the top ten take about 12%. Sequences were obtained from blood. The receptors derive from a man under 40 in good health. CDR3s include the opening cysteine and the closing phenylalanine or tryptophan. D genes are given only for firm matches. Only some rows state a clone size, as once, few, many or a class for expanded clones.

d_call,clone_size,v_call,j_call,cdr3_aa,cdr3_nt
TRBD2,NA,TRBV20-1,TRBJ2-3,CSASSSQRGDSDTQYF,TGCAGTGCTAGTAGTAGTCAGCGGGGGGATTCAGATACGCAGTATTTT
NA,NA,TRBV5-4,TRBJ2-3,CASSQAPSRPDTQYF,TGTGCCAGCAGCCAGGCCCCGTCACGGCCGGATACGCAGTATTTT
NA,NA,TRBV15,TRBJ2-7,CATSRDLSGLVYEQYF,TGTGCCACCAGCAGAGATCTATCAGGATTGGTCTACGAGCAGTACTTC
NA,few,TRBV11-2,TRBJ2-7,CASSLVVGGMPEQYF,TGTGCCAGCAGCTTAGTCGTGGGAGGTATGCCCGAGCAGTACTTC
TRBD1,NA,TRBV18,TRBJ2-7,CASSPQGARSEQYF,TGTGCCAGCTCACCACAGGGGGCGCGCTCCGAGCAGTACTTC
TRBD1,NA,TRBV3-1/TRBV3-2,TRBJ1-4,CASSQEGTGGEKLFF,TGTGCCAGCAGCCAAGAGGGAACAGGGGGGGAAAAACTGTTTTTT
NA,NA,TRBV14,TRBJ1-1,CASSRYAGTEAFF,TGTGCCAGCAGCCGTTATGCAGGCACTGAAGCTTTCTTT
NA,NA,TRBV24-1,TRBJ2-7,CATSDSESEQYF,TGTGCCACCAGTGATTCGGAGTCCGAGCAGTACTTC
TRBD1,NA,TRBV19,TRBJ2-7,CASSRGGQGIYEQYF,TGTGCCAGTAGCAGGGGGGGACAGGGTATCTACGAGCAGTACTTC
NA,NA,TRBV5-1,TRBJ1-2,CASSLTATNYGYTF,TGCGCCAGCAGCTTGACGGCAACTAACTATGGCTACACCTTC
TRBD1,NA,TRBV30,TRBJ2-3,CAWSAGQGKDTQYF,TGTGCCTGGAGTGCCGGACAGGGAAAGGATACGCAGTATTTT
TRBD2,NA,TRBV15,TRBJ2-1,CATSLLAGSYNEQFF,TGTGCCACCAGCCTACTAGCGGGGAGTTACAATGAGCAGTTCTTC
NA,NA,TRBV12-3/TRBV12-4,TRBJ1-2,CASSLSLDYGYTF,TGTGCCAGCAGTTTAAGCCTGGACTATGGCTACACCTTC
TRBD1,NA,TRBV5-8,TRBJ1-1,CASSFGTGGAFEAFF,TGTGCCAGCAGCTTTGGGACAGGGGGCGCTTTTGAAGCTTTCTTT
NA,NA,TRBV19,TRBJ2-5,CASSMGGGGIQETQYF,TGTGCCAGTAGTATGGGAGGAGGCGGCATCCAAGAGACCCAGTACTTC
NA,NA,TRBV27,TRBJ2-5,CASSFPSGKGYF,TGTGCCAGCAGTTTCCCCTCAGGGAAGGGGTACTTC
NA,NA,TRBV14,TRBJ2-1,CASSRGGGQFF,TGTGCCAGCAGCCGGGGGGGCGGACAGTTCTTC
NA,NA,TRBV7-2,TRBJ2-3,CASSLGLGTQYF,TGTGCCAGCAGCTTAGGTCTGGGTACGCAGTATTTT
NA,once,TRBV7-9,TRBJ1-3,CASSPRDPRDGNTIYF,TGTGCCAGCAGCCCAAGGGACCCCCGCGATGGAAACACCATATATTTT
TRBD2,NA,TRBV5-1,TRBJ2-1,CASTLGGGSAEQFF,TGCGCCAGCACTTTGGGCGGGGGGAGTGCTGAGCAGTTCTTC
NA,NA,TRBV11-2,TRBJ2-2,CASSLARSNGELFF,TGTGCCAGCAGCTTAGCCCGCTCAAATGGGGAGCTGTTTTTT
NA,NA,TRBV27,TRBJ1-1,CASRGAHTEAFF,TGTGCCAGCAGAGGGGCTCACACTGAAGCTTTCTTT
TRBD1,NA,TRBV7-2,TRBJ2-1,CASSPGTGRNEQFF,TGTGCCAGCAGCCCCGGGACAGGGCGTAATGAGCAGTTCTTC
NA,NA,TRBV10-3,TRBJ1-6,CAITPGGNSPLHF,TGTGCCATCACACCGGGAGGGAATTCACCCCTCCACTTT
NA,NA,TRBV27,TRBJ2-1,CASSPWAANNEQFF,TGTGCCAGCAGTCCCTGGGCCGCTAACAATGAGCAGTTCTTC
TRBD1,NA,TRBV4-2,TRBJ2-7,CASRKEGQGAYEQYF,TGTGCCAGCAGAAAGGAAGGACAGGGGGCCTACGAGCAGTACTTC
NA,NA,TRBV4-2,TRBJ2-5,CASSQESRSEQETQYF,TGTGCCAGCAGCCAAGAATCCAGGTCCGAACAAGAGACCCAGTACTTC
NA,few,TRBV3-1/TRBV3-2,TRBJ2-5,CASLGGDETQYF,TGTGCCAGCCTGGGGGGCGATGAGACCCAGTACTTC
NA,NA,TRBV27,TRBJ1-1,CASSLGGAGTEAFF,TGTGCCAGCAGTTTGGGGGGGGCGGGAACTGAAGCTTTCTTT
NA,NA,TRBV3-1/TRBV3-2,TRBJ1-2,CASGTADYGYTF,TGTGCCAGCGGGACTGCAGACTATGGCTACACCTTC
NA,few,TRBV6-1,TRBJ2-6,CASSVTVFSSGANVLTF,TGTGCCAGCAGTGTGACAGTCTTTAGCTCTGGGGCCAACGTCCTGACTTTC
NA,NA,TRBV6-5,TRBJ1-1,CASSRRTAPQAFF,TGTGCCAGCAGTCGACGGACGGCTCCCCAAGCTTTCTTT
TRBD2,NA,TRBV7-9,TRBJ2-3,CASSFGGDYDTQYF,TGTGCCAGCAGCTTCGGCGGGGACTACGATACGCAGTATTTT
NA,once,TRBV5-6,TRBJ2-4,CASSLATSGAKNIQYF,TGTGCCAGCAGCTTGGCGACCTCCGGTGCCAAAAACATTCAGTACTTC
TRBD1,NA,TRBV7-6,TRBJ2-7,CASSQYGQGLAYEQYF,TGTGCCAGCAGCCAATACGGACAGGGGCTCGCTTACGAGCAGTACTTC
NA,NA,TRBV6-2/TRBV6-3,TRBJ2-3,CASSLGGNTDTQYF,TGTGCCAGCAGTTTAGGGGGGAACACAGATACGCAGTATTTT
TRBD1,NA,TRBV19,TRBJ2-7,CASMGTGTAKYF,TGTGCCAGTATGGGGACCGGGACAGCTAAGTACTTC
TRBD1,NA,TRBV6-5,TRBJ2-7,CASTQTQGAPYEQYF,TGTGCCAGCACTCAAACCCAGGGGGCTCCCTACGAGCAGTACTTC
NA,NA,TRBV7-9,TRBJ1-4,CASSSATNEKLFF,TGTGCCAGCAGCTCGGCAACTAATGAAAAACTGTTTTTT
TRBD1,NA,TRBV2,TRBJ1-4,CASSGQGLKNEKLFF,TGTGCCAGCAGTGGACAGGGGCTCAAGAATGAAAAACTGTTTTTT
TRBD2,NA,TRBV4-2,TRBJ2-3,CASSQDRLATRTDTQYF,TGTGCCAGCAGCCAAGACCGACTAGCCACACGCACAGATACGCAGTATTTT
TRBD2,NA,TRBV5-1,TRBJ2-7,CASSLRSGGSSYEQYF,TGCGCCAGCAGCCTGAGGTCGGGGGGGAGCTCCTACGAGCAGTACTTC
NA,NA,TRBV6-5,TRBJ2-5,CASRSKETQYF,TGTGCCAGCAGAAGTAAGGAGACCCAGTACTTC
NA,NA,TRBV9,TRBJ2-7,CASSVDPFGQGMGEQYF,TGTGCCAGCAGCGTAGATCCCTTTGGGCAGGGGATGGGTGAGCAGTACTTC
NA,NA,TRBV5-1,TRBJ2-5,CASSPQQFILGGQETQYF,TGCGCCAGCAGCCCCCAGCAATTCATACTAGGTGGGCAAGAGACCCAGTACTTC
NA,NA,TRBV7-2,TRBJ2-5,CASSLAYRVAGQETQYF,TGTGCCAGCAGCTTAGCCTACAGGGTCGCCGGCCAAGAGACCCAGTACTTC
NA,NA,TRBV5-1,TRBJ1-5,CASSLGIANQPQHF,TGCGCCAGCAGCTTAGGTATCGCCAATCAGCCCCAGCATTTT
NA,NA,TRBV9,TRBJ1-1,CASSVVGREGEAFF,TGTGCCAGCAGCGTAGTTGGTAGGGAGGGCGAAGCTTTCTTT
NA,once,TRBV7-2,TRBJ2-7,CASSPGRDYEQYF,TGTGCCAGCAGCCCGGGTCGGGATTACGAGCAGTACTTC
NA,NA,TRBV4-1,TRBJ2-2,CASSYGQTGELFF,TGCGCCAGCAGCTATGGACAGACCGGGGAGCTGTTTTTT
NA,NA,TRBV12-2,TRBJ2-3,CASRVPGSPRVTDTQYF,TGTGCAAGTCGCGTTCCAGGCTCTCCCCGTGTAACAGATACGCAGTATTTT
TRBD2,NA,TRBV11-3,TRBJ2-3,CASSYSGRRAADTQYF,TGTGCCAGCAGCTATAGCGGGAGGAGGGCCGCAGATACGCAGTATTTT
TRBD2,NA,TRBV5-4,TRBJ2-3,CASSLGGLAGVTDTQYF,TGTGCCAGCAGCTTGGGGGGACTAGCGGGGGTCACAGATACGCAGTATTTT
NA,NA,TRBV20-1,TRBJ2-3,CSAPPGDTQYF,TGCAGTGCCCCACCGGGGGATACGCAGTATTTT
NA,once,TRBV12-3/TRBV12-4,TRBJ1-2,CASVFTNGESYTF,TGTGCCAGCGTCTTTACAAACGGCGAGAGCTACACCTTC